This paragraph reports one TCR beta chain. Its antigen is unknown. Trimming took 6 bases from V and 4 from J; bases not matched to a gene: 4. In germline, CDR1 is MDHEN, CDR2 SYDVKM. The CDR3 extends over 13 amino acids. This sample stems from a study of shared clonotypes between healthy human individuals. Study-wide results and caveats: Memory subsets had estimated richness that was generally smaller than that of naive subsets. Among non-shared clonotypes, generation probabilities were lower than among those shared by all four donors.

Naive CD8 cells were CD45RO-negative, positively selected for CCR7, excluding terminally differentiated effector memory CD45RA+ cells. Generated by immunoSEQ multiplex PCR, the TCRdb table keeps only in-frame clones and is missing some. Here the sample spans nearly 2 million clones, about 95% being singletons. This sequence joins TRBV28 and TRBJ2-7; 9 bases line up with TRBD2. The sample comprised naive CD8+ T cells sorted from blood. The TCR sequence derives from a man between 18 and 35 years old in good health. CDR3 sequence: CASSTTSGYEQYF. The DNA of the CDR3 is TGTGCCAGCAGCACTACTAGCGGGTACGAGCAGTACTTC.